A selection of T cell receptor beta chains follows, all from one sample in a study of human T cells and chemical hapten exposure. TCRdb ran MiXCR on the RACE reads and lists one entry per CDR3 protein. The data hold some 400,000 distinct CDR3 sequences, with 4.5% to 5.5% observed a single time. The source material was whole blood, sampled in connection with sensitization to the hapten diphenylcyclopropenone (DPC). The receptors shown here come from a woman between 45 and 60 years old with alopecia areata. Some clones in this sample may be carry-over from other donors' samples. CDR3s leave out the opening cysteine and the closing phenylalanine or tryptophan. A D gene is named only where the DNA matches it firmly.

v_gene: TRBV6-5; j_gene: TRBJ2-7; d_gene: .; CDR3aa: ASSYSRIHEQY
v_gene: TRBV5-6; j_gene: TRBJ1-1; d_gene: .; CDR3aa: ASSLVSGNGEAF
v_gene: TRBV12-3/TRBV12-4; j_gene: TRBJ2-7; d_gene: .; CDR3aa: ASSLPGRGPYEQY
v_gene: TRBV6-1; j_gene: TRBJ2-6; d_gene: .; CDR3aa: ASSERGAGANVLT
v_gene: TRBV3-1; j_gene: TRBJ1-5; d_gene: .; CDR3aa: ASSRVPGFNQPQH
v_gene: TRBV20-1; j_gene: TRBJ2-3; d_gene: TRBD2; CDR3aa: SAPTSGTTDTQY
v_gene: TRBV5-1; j_gene: TRBJ2-1; d_gene: .; CDR3aa: ASSLVQGSYNEQF
v_gene: TRBV7-2; j_gene: TRBJ2-7; d_gene: TRBD2; CDR3aa: ASSLEGLAPYEQY
v_gene: TRBV7-8; j_gene: TRBJ1-3; d_gene: .; CDR3aa: ASSLRHPVNTIY
v_gene: TRBV28; j_gene: TRBJ2-1; d_gene: TRBD1; CDR3aa: ASSSLADRGYNEQF
v_gene: TRBV5-5; j_gene: TRBJ1-4; d_gene: .; CDR3aa: ASSLDTGPWEKLF
v_gene: TRBV5-1; j_gene: TRBJ2-3; d_gene: TRBD2; CDR3aa: ASSFYSGGASTQY
v_gene: TRBV6-2/TRBV6-3; j_gene: TRBJ1-1; d_gene: .; CDR3aa: ASSLTGTVQTEAF
v_gene: TRBV4-3; j_gene: TRBJ1-1; d_gene: TRBD1; CDR3aa: ASSQDLGRGFGEAF
v_gene: TRBV4-1; j_gene: TRBJ1-1; d_gene: .; CDR3aa: ASSQDHGLGAEAF
v_gene: TRBV5-1; j_gene: TRBJ2-1; d_gene: .; CDR3aa: ASSLAVGSAYNEQF
v_gene: TRBV6-2/TRBV6-3; j_gene: TRBJ2-2; d_gene: TRBD1; CDR3aa: ASSQRGQGANTGELF
v_gene: TRBV20-1; j_gene: TRBJ1-5; d_gene: .; CDR3aa: SARERGSNQPQH
v_gene: TRBV6-1; j_gene: TRBJ2-7; d_gene: TRBD2; CDR3aa: ASSERGLAGSSYEQY
v_gene: TRBV15; j_gene: TRBJ1-3; d_gene: TRBD1; CDR3aa: ATSERTGGSGNTIY
v_gene: TRBV11-3; j_gene: TRBJ1-1; d_gene: .; CDR3aa: ASSKGTDEAF
v_gene: TRBV3-1; j_gene: TRBJ1-2; d_gene: .; CDR3aa: ASSPAMKGVVYGYT
v_gene: TRBV6-1; j_gene: TRBJ1-4; d_gene: .; CDR3aa: ASTERFTGSEKLF
v_gene: TRBV18; j_gene: TRBJ1-4; d_gene: .; CDR3aa: ASSPAQGKNEKLF
v_gene: TRBV9; j_gene: TRBJ2-5; d_gene: TRBD1; CDR3aa: ASSVGIGQGEETQY
v_gene: TRBV6-5; j_gene: TRBJ1-1; d_gene: TRBD1; CDR3aa: ASTTGDTEAF
v_gene: TRBV20-1; j_gene: TRBJ2-1; d_gene: .; CDR3aa: SASNRGAEQF
v_gene: TRBV2; j_gene: TRBJ1-2; d_gene: TRBD1; CDR3aa: ASRDRGSDGYT
v_gene: TRBV7-2; j_gene: TRBJ2-1; d_gene: .; CDR3aa: ASSTQSTSDEQF
v_gene: TRBV19; j_gene: TRBJ2-6; d_gene: TRBD2; CDR3aa: ASSMGGPLFILT
v_gene: TRBV29-1; j_gene: TRBJ2-7; d_gene: TRBD1; CDR3aa: SADTGGEQY
v_gene: TRBV7-6; j_gene: TRBJ2-1; d_gene: TRBD2; CDR3aa: ASSRGVLYNNEQF
v_gene: TRBV6-2/TRBV6-3; j_gene: TRBJ2-1; d_gene: .; CDR3aa: ASSPSLGYNEQF
v_gene: TRBV14; j_gene: TRBJ2-7; d_gene: .; CDR3aa: ASSPRGTGGQY
v_gene: TRBV15; j_gene: TRBJ1-1; d_gene: .; CDR3aa: ATSRDLNTEAF
v_gene: TRBV19; j_gene: TRBJ2-2; d_gene: .; CDR3aa: ASSTYRDRGELF
v_gene: TRBV24-1; j_gene: TRBJ2-3; d_gene: .; CDR3aa: ATSDHTDSTDTQY
v_gene: TRBV6-2/TRBV6-3; j_gene: TRBJ2-3; d_gene: .; CDR3aa: ASSYDPRRNTDTQY
v_gene: TRBV5-4; j_gene: TRBJ2-1; d_gene: .; CDR3aa: ASSLSQPFRPNEQF
v_gene: TRBV20-1; j_gene: TRBJ2-2; d_gene: .; CDR3aa: SATRDGTGELF
v_gene: TRBV11-2; j_gene: TRBJ2-5; d_gene: TRBD2; CDR3aa: ASSLWLAVPETQY
v_gene: TRBV7-2; j_gene: TRBJ2-3; d_gene: .; CDR3aa: ASSLGVMRTDTQY
v_gene: TRBV24-1; j_gene: TRBJ2-3; d_gene: TRBD2; CDR3aa: ATSDHLAGAGDTQY
v_gene: TRBV6-6; j_gene: TRBJ2-7; d_gene: .; CDR3aa: ASSYLLGEGEQY
v_gene: TRBV30; j_gene: TRBJ1-1; d_gene: .; CDR3aa: AWSAGRQGEAF
v_gene: TRBV5-1; j_gene: TRBJ2-7; d_gene: .; CDR3aa: ASSLAAVAYEQY